The next 14 T cell receptor beta chains were all read from a single sample in a study of molecular identifiers for immune sequencing clone quantification. TCRdb independently ran MiXCR on the PCR reads; one entry per CDR3 protein. Of approximately 100,000 distinct CDR3 sequences in the sample, over 30% were seen once. Sequencing input: naive CD8+ T cells from blood, with Jurkat cell RNA spiked in. The subset here: FACS-sorted CD8+CD4-CCR7+CD45RA+ naive T cells. The receptors come from a human donor in good health. Some libraries in this study had Jurkat cell RNA spiked in.

The chain has TRBV4-3 and TRBJ2-5; D remains ambiguous. Trimming cost V 4 bases and J 8 bases, with 14 bases left between them. The V gene's germline CDR1 is LGHNA and CDR2 YSLEER. The CDR3 length is 13 residues. The CDR3 region has the DNA TGCGCCAGCAGCCCAGATCCCATCCGAACCCAGTACTTC. Translation gives CASSPDPIRTQYF.

V and J are TRBV5-4 and TRBJ1-1; 11 nucleotides align to TRBD1. V lost 3 bases and J lost 3; bases outside the gene matches: 4. Germline V gene lookup returns CDR1 SGHNT and CDR2 YYREEE (reference sequence). This CDR3 region has 15 residues. The CDR3 loop reads CASSWEGQGDTEAFF. CDR3 sequence (DNA): TGTGCCAGCAGCTGGGAGGGACAGGGGGACACTGAAGCTTTCTTT.

As concerns this clonotype: A read error may explain this, as a much larger clone is one base away. The gene calls are TRBV13 and TRBJ2-7, with D possibly called TRBD1 or TRBD2 (6 bases each). The V end was cut by 5 bases, the J end by 6 bases, with 20 bases between. Germline V gives CDR1 PRHDT, CDR2 FYEKMQ (reference sequence). The CDR3 runs 15 residues. DNA of the CDR3: TGTGCCAGCAGCCCTGGGGGGCGGAATGTGCGCGAGCAGTACTTC. It yields the protein CASSPGGRNVREQYF.

The chain combines TRBV5-1 with TRBJ2-5; maybe TRBD1 (6 bases). Germline V lookup: CDR1 SGHRS, CDR2 YFSETQ. With 0 bases removed from V and 4 bases from J, the gap between germline ends came to 16 bases. The CDR3 contains 16 residues. CDR3 residues: CASSLDRVVEAETQYF. Here the CDR3 DNA reads TGCGCCAGCAGCTTGGACAGGGTGGTGGAAGCAGAGACCCAGTACTTC.

This clonotype was recorded a few times. The chain recombines TRBV9 with TRBJ1-6, with D hard to call. The CDR3 covers 15 residues. Per the germline V gene, CDR1 is SGDLS and CDR2 is YYNGEE. Trimming removed 4 bases from V and 4 bases from J, with 12 bases in between. The CDR3 nucleotides are TGTGCCAGCAGCCCAGAGGGTCTTTATAATTCACCCCTCCACTTT. It is translated as CASSPEGLYNSPLHF.

A few counts support this clonotype. The rearrangement uses TRBV20-1 and TRBJ2-7; the match to TRBD1 covers 8 bases. With 1 base clipped from V and 5 bases from J, the junction kept 7 bases outside the gene matches. The CDR3 covers 14 residues. The germline V gene has CDR1 DFQATT and CDR2 SNEGSKA (reference sequence). CDR3 protein: CSARAGGLWNEQYF. In nucleotides, the CDR3 is TGCAGTGCTAGAGCAGGGGGCCTTTGGAACGAGCAGTACTTC.

This clonotype was seen only once. The chain employs TRBV7-9 and TRBJ2-7; D is perhaps TRBD1 (6 bases). Germline CDR1 SEHNR, CDR2 FQNEAQ (reference sequence). V was trimmed by 2 bases and J by 2 bases, leaving 19 bases between them. CDR3 length equals 17 residues. The CDR3 reads CASSLPPAGDITYEQYF. CDR3 bases: TGTGCCAGCAGCTTACCCCCCGCAGGGGACATAACCTACGAGCAGTACTTC.

With respect to this clonotype: Being one base from a much bigger clone, this may be a read error. CDR3 sequence reads: CASSFLPGTGELIF. The CDR3 nucleotides read TGTGCCAGCAGCTTTCTTCCCGGCACCGGGGAGCTGATTTTT. V and J are TRBV7-2 and TRBJ2-2, with D perhaps matching TRBD2 (5 bases). Germline V gene sequence: CDR1 SGHTA, CDR2 FQGNSA. This CDR3 region has 14 residues.

This sequence joins TRBV27 and TRBJ2-7, with 12 bases lining up with TRBD2. Germline loops: CDR1 MNHEY, CDR2 SMNVEV (reference sequence). CDR3 length equals 16 residues. The junction had 8 bases not matched to a gene; V was cut back by 4 bases and J by 4 bases. The CDR3 DNA is TGTGCCAGCAGTTCCCGACTAGCGGGAGTCGGTTACGAGCAGTACTTC. Protein sequence: CASSSRLAGVGYEQYF.

The chain links TRBV27 to TRBJ2-1; 11 nucleotides match TRBD2. This CDR3 region has 15 residues. The V and J ends lost 4 bases and 7 bases, in that order; junction bases with no gene match: 6. The germline V gene encodes CDR1 MNHEY and CDR2 SMNVEV (reference sequence). The CDR3 sequence is CASSSSGTSGNEQFF. In DNA form, the CDR3 reads TGTGCCAGCAGTTCATCCGGGACTAGCGGAAATGAGCAGTTCTTC.

J is TRBJ1-4 and V is TRBV2; the D gene is possibly TRBD1 (6 bases). There are 15 residues in the CDR3. Looked up from germline, CDR1 is SNHLY and CDR2 is FYNNEI. V was clipped by 4 bases and J by 3 bases, with 12 bases between them. The CDR3 DNA is TGTGCCAGCAGTGGTCAGGACAGATCTAATGAAAAACTGTTTTTT. It encodes CASSGQDRSNEKLFF.

This clonotype was recorded at least ten times. The chain uses TRBV6-6 and TRBJ1-5; D possibly corresponds to TRBD1 (5 bases). The length of the CDR3 is 14 residues. Trimming took off 6 bases at V and 3 bases at J, with 12 bases between the two ends. CDR1 is MNHNY, CDR2 SVGAGI, per germline (reference sequence). The CDR3, as DNA: TGTGCCAGCAGCCGGGGGGGTGTCAATCAGCCCCAGCATTTT. Protein: CASSRGGVNQPQHF.

The chain carries TRBV28 and TRBJ2-7; D might be TRBD2 (5 bases). Germline lookup yields CDR1 MDHEN and CDR2 SYDVKM. CDR3 length equals 14 residues. V lost 2 bases and J 5 bases, leaving 13 bases between the germline ends. As DNA, the CDR3 is TGTGCCAGCAGTTTAAGGACTCCAGCCCACGAGCAGTACTTC. This translates into CASSLRTPAHEQYF.

Ten or more counts support this clonotype. The chain links TRBV7-3 to TRBJ2-3, with 11 bases matching TRBD2. V dropped 2 bases and J dropped 6; count of bases not matched to a gene: 10. The CDR3 is made up of 17 amino acids. Germline CDR1 SGHTA, CDR2 FQGTGA. The chain's CDR3 is CASSLSVLAGVGDTQYF. The DNA of the CDR3 is TGTGCCAGCAGCTTATCGGTACTAGCGGGAGTAGGGGATACGCAGTATTTT.